This TCR beta chain is drawn from a study of T cell repertoires in cytomegalovirus infection. TCRdb processed the reads anew with MiXCR; each CDR3 protein has one entry. The table lists 200,000 to 250,000 distinct CDR3 sequences, over 20% of them singletons. Germline V gene lookup returns CDR1 MDHEN and CDR2 SYDVKM. There are 16 residues in the CDR3. The trim removed 3 bases at V and 4 bases at J, leaving 7 bases unmatched. The chain links TRBV28 to TRBJ1-5, with TRBD1 identical over 9 bases. The sequence was collected from a human donor in good health (CMV status not recorded). Some clones in this sample may be carry-over from other donors' samples. Sequencing input: CD8+ T cells from PBMCs. CDR3 nucleotides: TGTGCCAGCAGTTTCGAGGGGACAGGGCGGAATCAGCCCCAGCATTTT. This gives the protein CASSFEGTGRNQPQHF.